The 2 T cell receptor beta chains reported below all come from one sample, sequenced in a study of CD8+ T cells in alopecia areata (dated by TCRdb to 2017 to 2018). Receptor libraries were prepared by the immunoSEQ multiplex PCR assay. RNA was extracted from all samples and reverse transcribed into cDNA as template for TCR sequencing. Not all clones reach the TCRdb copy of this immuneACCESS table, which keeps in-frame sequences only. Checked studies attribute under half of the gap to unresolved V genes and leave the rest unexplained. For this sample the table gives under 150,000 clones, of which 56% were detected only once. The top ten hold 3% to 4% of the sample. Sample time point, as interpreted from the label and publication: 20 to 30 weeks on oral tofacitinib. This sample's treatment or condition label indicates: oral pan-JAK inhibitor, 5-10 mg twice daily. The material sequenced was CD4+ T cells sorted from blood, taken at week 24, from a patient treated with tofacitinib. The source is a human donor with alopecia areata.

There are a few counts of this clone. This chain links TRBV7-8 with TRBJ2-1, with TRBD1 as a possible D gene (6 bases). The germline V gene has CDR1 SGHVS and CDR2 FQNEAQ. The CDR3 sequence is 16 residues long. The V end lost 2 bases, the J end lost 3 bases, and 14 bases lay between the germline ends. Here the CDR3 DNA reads TGTGCCAGCAGCTTAAGGGTAGGGGGTGGCTACAATGAGCAGTTCTTC. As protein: CASSLRVGGGYNEQFF.

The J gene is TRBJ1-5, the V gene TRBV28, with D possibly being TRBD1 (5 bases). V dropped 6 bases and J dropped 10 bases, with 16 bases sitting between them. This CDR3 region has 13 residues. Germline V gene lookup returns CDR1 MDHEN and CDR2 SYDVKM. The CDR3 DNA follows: TGTGCCAGCAGCCTAGGGGAGGGCAAACCCCAGCATTTT. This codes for CASSLGEGKPQHF.